This is a list of T cell receptor beta chains from one sample in a study of blood T cells in healthy people across ages. TCRdb reprocessed the 5' RACE reads via MiXCR and lists one record per CDR3 protein. This table holds around 1,900,000 distinct CDR3 sequences, 30% to 40% found once. The sample was blood. The receptors here all came from a human donor in good health. CDR3s leave out the opening cysteine and the closing phenylalanine or tryptophan.

v_call | cdr3_aa
TRBV11-2 | ASSSFNEQF
TRBV6-5 | ASARTGGLEQY
TRBV6-1 | ASSEGRHDQPQH
TRBV6-2/TRBV6-3 | ASSYWGQGINEQF
TRBV9 | ASSVAGAHRQF
TRBV12-3/TRBV12-4 | ASSQGGNLDYGYT
TRBV2 | ASGKGVADTQY
TRBV11-1 | ASSPTPTSPVYNEQF
TRBV7-9 | ASSLERGIPF
TRBV20-1 | SARGGLAGAYNEQF
TRBV25-1 | ASSEFFLGQGAETQY
TRBV29-1 | SVEKAGLGETQY
TRBV4-3 | ASSQGQGAKNIQY
TRBV29-1 | SVEGDITNEKLF
TRBV10-3 | AISRDRDFLEQF
TRBV12-3/TRBV12-4 | ASTPRGTGGSTDTQY
TRBV2 | ASLDGMNTEAF
TRBV11-2 | ASSRRRPGLAQSRELF
TRBV15 | ATSGLGGLAGGGDTQY
TRBV20-1 | SADTPGTGLYGQPQH
TRBV5-1 | ASRSGSNTEAF
TRBV12-3/TRBV12-4 | ASSWPGQGLYEQY
TRBV20-1 | SASPLAGQETQY
TRBV20-1 | SALPGQGANEQF
TRBV28 | ASSRTGQVNEKLF
TRBV4-1 | ASSHPTGKNTEAF
TRBV7-2 | ASNRGGEVQPQH
TRBV2 | ASTELGDEQY
TRBV27 | ASSFQDRGSAEAF